Below, 12 T cell receptor beta chains from the same sample are listed, as sequenced in a study of blood T cell repertoires in COVID-19. Generated by immunoSEQ multiplex PCR, the TCRdb table keeps only in-frame clones and is missing some. Of more than 100,000 clones listed, roughly 87% are singletons. What was sequenced was peripheral blood. These receptors came from an elderly man with acute or convalescent COVID-19.

This chain joins TRBV7-2 and TRBJ2-2, with D possibly TRBD1 on 6 matching bases. Per the germline V gene, CDR1 is SGHTA and CDR2 is FQGNSA. V was pared by 1 base and J by 5 bases, with 8 bases between. The CDR3 has 14 amino acids. The CDR3 coding sequence is TGTGCCAGCAGCTTAGGGCAGGGGACCGGGGAGCTGTTTTTT. Protein product: CASSLGQGTGELFF.

The J gene is TRBJ1-4, the V gene TRBV7-9; 7 bases fit TRBD1. V trimming: 6 bases; J trimming: 8 bases; junction bases outside the gene matches: 6. Germline V gene data show CDR1 as SEHNR and CDR2 as FQNEAQ (reference sequence). This CDR3 is 13 amino acids long. The CDR3 loop is CASRSLQGEKLFF. The CDR3 DNA follows: TGTGCCAGCAGATCGTTACAGGGGGAAAAACTGTTTTTT. Variable domain in full (rest from reference TRBV7-9 and TRBJ1-4): DTGVSQNPRHKITKRGQNVTFRCDPISEHNRLYWYRQTLGQGPEFLTYFQNEAQLEKSRLLSDRFSAERPKGSFSTLEIQRTEQGDSAMYLCASRSLQGEKLFFGSGTQLSVL.

The V gene is TRBV28, the J gene TRBJ2-5, with a possible D match to TRBD1 (5 bases). This CDR3 is built from 13 residues. V was pared by 10 bases and J by 5 bases, with 17 bases between. Germline CDR1 reads MDHEN; CDR2 reads SYDVKM. The CDR3 DNA reads TGTGCCACCTCCACCCCAGGGCCGGAGACCCAGTACTTC. It is translated as CATSTPGPETQYF.

The chain employs TRBV25-1 and TRBJ2-3; TRBD2 is a possible D gene (7 bases). Per the germline V gene, CDR1 is MGHDK and CDR2 is SYGVNS. The CDR3 runs 14 residues. Trimming removed 2 bases at V and 4 bases at J, with 10 bases between. The CDR3 is CASSEGGGADTQYF. DNA of the CDR3: TGTGCCAGCAGTGAAGGGGGGGGCGCAGATACGCAGTATTTT.

This rearrangement joins TRBV29-1 to TRBJ1-2; 7 nucleotides line up with TRBD1. The CDR3 totals 14 residues. Germline V gene data show CDR1 as SQVTM and CDR2 as ANQGSEA. V shed 4 bases and J 0 bases; nucleotides not matched to a gene: 5. The CDR3 spells CSVGGDRTNYGYTF. In DNA form, the CDR3 reads TGCAGCGTTGGGGGGGACAGAACTAACTATGGCTACACCTTC.

V and J are TRBV28 and TRBJ2-3, with 9 bases aligning to TRBD2. Trimming at V came to 2 bases and at J to 2 bases, leaving 2 bases not matched to a gene. Germline V lookup: CDR1 MDHEN, CDR2 SYDVKM. CDR3 length equals 15 residues. CDR3 sequence (DNA): TGTGCCAGCAGTTTACGACTAGCGGCCACAGATACGCAGTATTTT. Translating gives CASSLRLAATDTQYF.

The chain joins TRBV24-1 to TRBJ2-3; D perhaps matches TRBD2 (7 bases). Germline-derived CDR1 and CDR2 are KGHDR and SFDVKD. CDR3 length: 16 amino acids. V was cut by 1 base and J by 5 bases, with 15 bases left in between. CDR3 coding DNA: TGTGCCACCAGTGATTTAGGACTAGGGGGAGAAGATACGCAGTATTTT. Amino acid sequence: CATSDLGLGGEDTQYF.

For the CDR3, the DNA is TGTGCCAGCAGTTTAAAGGTGGAGGATACGCAGTATTTT. Translated: CASSLKVEDTQYF. The chain links TRBV12-3 or TRBV12-4 to TRBJ2-3; D is uncertain. CDR3 size: 13 residues. The V end lost 2 bases, the J end lost 6 bases, and 9 bases lay between the germline ends.

The CDR3 here is CAISEGQNYEKLFF. CDR3 DNA sequence: TGTGCCATCAGTGAGGGGCAGAATTATGAAAAACTGTTTTTT. The chain carries TRBV10-3 and TRBJ1-4; D call uncertain. The CDR3 length is 14 residues. V lost 2 bases and J 6 bases, leaving 10 bases between the germline ends. Germline CDR1 reads ENHRY; CDR2 reads SYGVKD.

The chain couples TRBV5-1 to TRBJ1-6; 10 positions match TRBD1. The CDR3 length is 15 residues. CDR1 and CDR2 (germline): SGHRS, YFSETQ. The V gene end was trimmed by 4 bases and the J gene end by 11 bases; junction bases not matched to a gene: 9. The CDR3 loop is CASSPGTGEFAPLHF. DNA for the CDR3: TGCGCCAGCAGCCCGGGGACAGGGGAATTCGCACCCCTCCACTTT. The entire variable domain, with the rest obtained from reference TRBV5-1 and TRBJ1-6, is as follows: KAGVTQTPRYLIKTRGQQVTLSCSPISGHRSVSWYQQTPGQGLQFLFEYFSETQRNKGNFPGRFSGRQFSNSRSEMNVSTLELGDSALYLCASSPGTGEFAPLHFGNGTRLTVT.

This rearrangement joins TRBV5-4 to TRBJ2-1, with 8 positions matching TRBD2. Germline V gene lookup returns CDR1 SGHNT and CDR2 YYREEE (reference sequence). Trimming removed 4 bases from V and 3 bases from J; junction bases left unmatched: 9. The CDR3 loop spans 16 amino acids. The DNA of the CDR3 is TGTGCCAGCAGCCGGGGGGGTGGGACCAACTACAATGAGCAGTTCTTC. Its protein is CASSRGGGTNYNEQFF.

The chain recombines TRBV3-1 (or the pseudogene TRBV3-2) with TRBJ1-2; D perhaps matches TRBD1 (5 bases). Germline loops: CDR1 LGHDT, CDR2 YNNKEL (reference sequence). V was shortened by 1 base and J by 7 bases, with 25 bases between the two germline ends. This CDR3 comprises 18 residues. The CDR3 region is CASSQGHQYGRVSGGYTF. The CDR3 nucleotides are TGTGCCAGCAGCCAAGGGCATCAGTATGGCAGGGTTTCCGGTGGCTACACCTTC.